The following is a T cell receptor (beta chain) sequence with its context. As yet, its antigen is unknown. This specimen belongs to a study of cytomegalovirus exposure and HLA in healthy donors. For the study at large: The 120 or so validation repertoires matched the roughly 630 first-cohort repertoires in platform, a later analysis reported.

Overall study results and limits: Cytomegalovirus-associated status was assigned to more than 150 TCR beta chains. First-cohort TCR clusters were later found to tend to co-occur in the roughly 120 validation repertoires.

Per the germline V gene, CDR1 is SNHLY and CDR2 is FYNNEI. The V and J ends lost 6 bases and 3 bases respectively, with 14 bases between them. This CDR3 has 14 amino acids. Repertoires were generated with immunoSEQ multiplex PCR, while TCRdb's copy carries only in-frame clones and drops some. This sample has 100,000 to 120,000 clones, with roughly 90% found just once. The rearrangement joins TRBV2 to TRBJ1-1; tentative D call: TRBD1 (6 bases). This TCR was recovered from a woman aged 25 to 39 in good health and CMV-seropositive. The material sequenced was PBMCs. CDR3 region: CASRVSGADTEAFF. In DNA form, the CDR3 reads TGTGCCAGCAGGGTATCAGGGGCGGACACTGAAGCTTTCTTT.